This entry lists 24 T cell receptor beta chains sequenced from one sample in a study of shared clonotypes between healthy human individuals. Using immunoSEQ multiplex PCR, the repertoire was profiled, and TCRdb retains in-frame clones only, with some absent. The sample yields 2 million or so clones, 85% to 95% seen once. Sample: naive CD4+ T cells sorted from blood. Subset in this sample: CD45RA+ positively selected. These receptors were collected from a man between 18 and 35 years old in good health.

The genes are TRBV9 and TRBJ2-7; TRBD2 matches 8 bases. Unmatched junction bases numbered 5, after V lost 4 bases and J lost 2 bases. The CDR3 consists of 14 residues. CDR1 is SGDLS and CDR2 is YYNGEE in the germline V gene. The CDR3 reads CASSLTSGPYEQYF. The CDR3 DNA is TGTGCCAGCAGCTTAACTAGCGGCCCCTACGAGCAGTACTTC.

The genes are TRBV28 and TRBJ2-1; no clear D gene. CDR1 MDHEN and CDR2 SYDVKM come from the germline V gene. Trimming took off 5 bases at V and 0 bases at J, with 14 bases between the two ends. This CDR3 has 16 amino acids. In DNA form, the CDR3 reads TGTGCCAGCAGTGGATCCCGGCCAAGCTCCTACAATGAGCAGTTCTTC. Its protein is CASSGSRPSSYNEQFF.

In this sample, this clone turned up once. J is TRBJ2-1 and V is TRBV9; maybe TRBD2 (6 bases). Germline V gives CDR1 SGDLS, CDR2 YYNGEE. The CDR3 loop spans 13 amino acids. Deletions cut 0 bases from V and 10 bases from J, with 11 bases between. The CDR3 loop reads CASSVASSGEQFF. The CDR3 DNA follows: TGTGCCAGCAGCGTAGCTTCGAGCGGGGAGCAGTTCTTC.

This sequence joins TRBV7-3 and TRBJ1-1, with D perhaps TRBD1 (5 bases). Germline CDR1 SGHTA, CDR2 FQGTGA. Trimming took 1 base from V and 4 from J, leaving 10 bases between them. CDR3 length equals 14 residues. The CDR3: CASSLNERGTEAFF. The CDR3, as DNA: TGTGCCAGCAGCTTAAATGAGAGGGGCACTGAAGCTTTCTTT.

As to this clone: Other DNA sequences in this specimen translate into the identical CDR3. V gene TRBV7-2 combines with J gene TRBJ1-5, with D uncertain. Germline V gene sequence: CDR1 SGHTA, CDR2 FQGNSA. The CDR3 is 14 amino acids. Between the trimmed V and J ends, which lost 2 bases and 4 bases, there was a span of 9 bases. CDR3 coding DNA: TGTGCCAGCAGCTTAAATCGCGGGAATCAGCCCCAGCATTTT. Its protein product is CASSLNRGNQPQHF.

This chain uses TRBV11-3 with TRBJ2-1, with 10 bases aligning to TRBD1. CDR3 length: 15 amino acids. CDR1 is SGHNT, CDR2 YENEEA, per germline. V trimming: 5 bases; J trimming: 2 bases; junction bases outside the gene matches: 3. The DNA for the CDR3 is TGTGCCAGCAGCCAGACAGGGGGCCCCTACAATGAGCAGTTCTTC. This translates into CASSQTGGPYNEQFF.

The J gene is TRBJ1-1, the V gene TRBV2; tentative D call: TRBD1 (5 bases). Germline-derived CDR1 and CDR2 are SNHLY and FYNNEI. CDR3 length: 13 residues. V shed 6 bases and J shed 7 bases, with 15 bases lying between them. CDR3 DNA: TGTGCCAGCAGGTGGGGGTTTTTAGGTGAAGCTTTCTTT. It translates to CASRWGFLGEAFF. The full variable domain, completed using reference TRBV2 and TRBJ1-1, is EPEVTQTPSHQVTQMGQEVILRCVPISNHLYFYWYRQILGQKVEFLVSFYNNEISEKSEIFDDQFSVERPDGSNFTLKIRSTKLEDSAMYFCASRWGFLGEAFFGQGTRLTVV.

The chain employs TRBV5-4 and TRBJ2-7, with D perhaps matching TRBD1 (5 bases). This CDR3 is 12 amino acids long. The V and J ends lost 4 bases and 4 bases respectively, with 9 bases between them. CDR1 SGHNT and CDR2 YYREEE come from the germline V gene (reference sequence). The chain's CDR3 is CASSLRQYEQYF. CDR3 DNA: TGTGCCAGCAGCCTTCGACAGTACGAGCAGTACTTC. The entire variable domain, with the rest obtained from reference TRBV5-4 and TRBJ2-7, is as follows: ETGVTQSPTHLIKTRGQQVTLRCSSQSGHNTVSWYQQALGQGPQFIFQYYREEENGRGNFPPRFSGLQFPNYSSELNVNALELDDSALYLCASSLRQYEQYFGPGTRLTVT.

Concerning this clone: This sample includes further DNA sequences coding for the same CDR3. The chain uses TRBV5-4 and TRBJ2-5; D not resolved. In germline, CDR1 is SGHNT, CDR2 YYREEE (reference sequence). V was clipped by 0 bases and J by 0 bases, with 3 bases between them. The CDR3 is made up of 13 amino acids. The CDR3 DNA reads as TGTGCCAGCAGCTTGGTTGACCAAGAGACCCAGTACTTC. Its translation: CASSLVDQETQYF.

The CDR3 DNA reads as TGTGCCAGCAGCTTAGGAAGGGGCCCGGGTGCCCAGCATTTT. This codes for CASSLGRGPGAQHF. V and J are TRBV7-2 and TRBJ1-5; D possibly corresponds to TRBD1 (5 bases). The germline V gene has CDR1 SGHTA and CDR2 FQGNSA. V was trimmed by 1 base and J by 11 bases, leaving 15 bases between them. The CDR3 runs 14 residues. Based on the CDR3 plus reference TRBV7-2 and TRBJ1-5, the full variable domain is GAGVSQSPSNKVTEKGKDVELRCDPISGHTALYWYRQSLGQGLEFLIYFQGNSAPDKSGLPSDRFSAERTGGSVSTLTIQRTQQEDSAVYLCASSLGRGPGAQHFGDGTRLSIL.

The chain carries TRBV2 and TRBJ1-4; the D is unclear. CDR3 size: 12 residues. Deletions cut 8 bases from V and 4 bases from J, with 8 bases between. The germline CDR1 and CDR2 sequences are SNHLY and FYNNEI. CDR3 region: CASRVYNEKLFF. The CDR3 region has the DNA TGTGCCAGCCGGGTCTATAATGAAAAACTGTTTTTT.

The chain recombines TRBV4-1 with TRBJ2-7; 9 nucleotides line up with TRBD1. V lost 6 bases and J lost 2; bases outside the gene matches: 2. Per germline, CDR1 MGHRA and CDR2 YSYEKL. This CDR3 is built from 13 residues. The CDR3 nucleotides are TGCGCCAGCAGACGGACAGGGGCCTACGAGCAGTACTTC. Protein: CASRRTGAYEQYF.

V gene TRBV29-1 combines with J gene TRBJ2-1; TRBD2 matches 15 bases. The CDR3 contains 17 residues. Germline loops: CDR1 SQVTM, CDR2 ANQGSEA. V lost 5 bases and J lost 0; bases outside the gene matches: 5. CDR3 protein: CSVPGLAGGPSYNEQFF. The DNA of the CDR3 is TGCAGCGTTCCGGGACTAGCGGGAGGCCCCTCCTACAATGAGCAGTTCTTC.

The genes are TRBV5-6 and TRBJ1-5; D is undetermined. Germline CDR1 reads SGHDT; CDR2 reads YYEEEE. Trimming took off 4 bases at V and 3 bases at J, with 23 bases between the two ends. The CDR3 is made up of 18 amino acids. The CDR3 spells CASSRMGKDLYPNQPQHF. The CDR3 nucleotides are TGTGCCAGCAGCCGCATGGGAAAGGACCTATACCCCAATCAGCCCCAGCATTTT.

This sequence joins TRBV5-1 and TRBJ2-3; 10 nucleotides line up with TRBD2. The CDR3 length is 14 residues. The germline V gene encodes CDR1 SGHRS and CDR2 YFSETQ. Trimming cost V 10 bases and J 1 base; bases outside gene matches: 6. The CDR3 region is CAAALAGGTDTQYF. The CDR3 coding sequence is TGCGCCGCGGCCCTAGCGGGGGGCACAGATACGCAGTATTTT.

The CDR3 bases are TGTGCCAGCAGCGTGAGCCCCGGGACAGGGGAGGGCGAGCAGTACTTC. This encodes CASSVSPGTGEGEQYF. The genes are TRBV9 and TRBJ2-7, with 10 positions matching TRBD1. CDR3 size: 16 residues. V was clipped by 2 bases and J by 6 bases; unmatched bases: 11. CDR1 and CDR2 from the germline V gene are SGDLS and YYNGEE.

As regards this clone: The same CDR3 is also encoded by other DNA sequences in this sample. The J gene is TRBJ2-5, the V gene TRBV18; D may be TRBD1 (6 bases). This CDR3 contains 13 residues. Trimming took off 6 bases at V and 2 bases at J, with 10 bases between the two ends. From germline, CDR1 is KGHSH and CDR2 LQKENI. The CDR3 DNA is TGTGCCAGCTCGCCAGGGGTACAAGAGACCCAGTACTTC. Residues: CASSPGVQETQYF.

The chain is built from TRBV29-1 and TRBJ2-7; TRBD1 matches 9 bases. V lost 6 bases, J lost 0 bases, and 3 bases stayed unmatched. The CDR3 is made up of 13 amino acids. Germline assignment: CDR1 SQVTM and CDR2 ANQGSEA. The CDR3 is CSVRDRVSYEQYF. The CDR3 DNA is TGCAGCGTGAGGGACAGGGTCTCCTACGAGCAGTACTTC.

V is TRBV5-4 and J is TRBJ2-2; a weak D match, TRBD2 (6 bases). Trimming took 4 bases from V and 9 from J, leaving 13 bases between them. This CDR3 is built from 13 residues. The germline CDR1 and CDR2 sequences are SGHNT and YYREEE (reference sequence). This CDR3 is CASSRDSGRELFF. For the CDR3, the DNA is TGTGCCAGCAGCCGGGACTCCGGCCGGGAGCTGTTTTTT.

A remark on this clone: In the same sample, other DNA sequences code for this CDR3. This chain uses TRBV10-3 with TRBJ2-3, with TRBD2 matching 11 bases. The CDR3 has 15 amino acids. The germline CDR1 and CDR2 sequences are ENHRY and SYGVKD. V gave up 8 bases and J gave up 6 bases; unmatched junction bases: 10. In DNA form, the CDR3 reads TGTGCCATCGGAACTAGCGGGGGAGTTACGGATACGCAGTATTTT. This translates into CAIGTSGGVTDTQYF.

This clone was counted only a few times. The chain employs TRBV5-1 and TRBJ2-7; 15 bases map to TRBD2. CDR3 length: 16 residues. Looked up from germline, CDR1 is SGHRS and CDR2 is YFSETQ. V lost 4 bases to trimming and J lost 6 bases; unmatched junction nucleotides: 8. The CDR3 spells CASSHGLAGGPLEQYF. In DNA form, the CDR3 reads TGCGCCAGCAGCCACGGACTAGCGGGGGGGCCCCTCGAGCAGTACTTC.

The CDR3 DNA is TGCGCCAGCAGCCAAGATTTGGGGACTAGTTACAATGAGCAGTTCTTC. Its translation: CASSQDLGTSYNEQFF. V is TRBV4-3 and J is TRBJ2-1; 8 nucleotides agree with TRBD2. The V gene's germline CDR1 is LGHNA and CDR2 YSLEER. The CDR3 covers 16 residues. V gave up 0 bases and J gave up 4 bases; unmatched junction bases: 5.

The V and J genes are TRBV5-6 and TRBJ2-3; 13 positions agree with TRBD2. The J segment lost 7 bases and the V segment lost 4 bases, leaving 6 bases of the junction unmatched. From germline, CDR1 is SGHDT and CDR2 YYEEEE. The CDR3 spans 15 residues. CDR3 DNA: TGTGCCAGCAGCATACTAGCGGGGGGGCCGAATACGCAGTATTTT. This translates into CASSILAGGPNTQYF.

For this clone: The same CDR3 arises from other DNA sequences in this sample as well. The chain couples TRBV5-1 to TRBJ2-1, with D unclear. Germline assignment: CDR1 SGHRS and CDR2 YFSETQ. The CDR3 extends over 12 amino acids. Trimming removed 1 base from V and 7 bases from J, with 6 bases in between. CDR3 bases: TGCGCCAGCAGCTTGATACTGAATGAGCAGTTCTTC. Its translation is CASSLILNEQFF.